These 18 T cell receptor beta chains came from one sample sequenced in a study of graft-versus-host responses after intestinal transplantation. What these receptors recognize is not known. Sequencing used immunoSEQ multiplex PCR; TCRdb keeps in-frame clones, though not all of them. The sample lists 85,000 to 90,000 clones; under 90% were seen once. Sequencing used unstimulated CD4+ T cells sorted from spleen or lymph node cells, obtained before intestinal transplant. Receptors originate from a human donor who received an intestinal transplant.

The chain is built from TRBV9 and TRBJ1-2, with D unresolved. V gave up 1 base and J gave up 8 bases, with 12 bases separating them. The length of the CDR3 is 13 residues. The germline V gene encodes CDR1 SGDLS and CDR2 YYNGEE. The CDR3 DNA reads TGTGCCAGCAGCGTACCCCCAACCGGGGGCTACACCTTC. The encoded protein is CASSVPPTGGYTF. Complete variable domain (other parts from reference TRBV9 and TRBJ1-2): DSGVTQTPKHLITATGQRVTLRCSPRSGDLSVYWYQQSLDQGLQFLIQYYNGEERAKGNILERFSAQQFPDLHSELNLSSLELGDSALYFCASSVPPTGGYTFGSGTRLTVV.

This sequence joins TRBV5-1 and TRBJ2-2, with 7 bases matching TRBD1. With V trimmed by 0 bases and J by 4 bases, 9 bases remained unmatched. CDR1 and CDR2 (germline): SGHRS, YFSETQ. The CDR3 has 17 residues. CDR3 protein: CASSLGYLGQPTGELFF. The CDR3 DNA follows: TGCGCCAGCAGCTTGGGGTACCTGGGACAGCCCACCGGGGAGCTGTTTTTT.

The gene calls are TRBV9 and TRBJ2-5, with 8 bases aligning to TRBD1. The CDR3 runs to 16 residues. The J segment lost 6 bases and the V segment lost 4 bases, leaving 14 bases of the junction unmatched. Germline CDR1 SGDLS, CDR2 YYNGEE. The CDR3 sequence is CASSPPRTGRYQTQYF. The DNA of the CDR3 is TGTGCCAGCAGCCCCCCTCGGACAGGGCGGTATCAGACCCAGTACTTC.

The J gene is TRBJ2-5, the V gene TRBV25-1, with TRBD2 as a possible D gene (5 bases). Per the germline V gene, CDR1 is MGHDK and CDR2 is SYGVNS. The length of the CDR3 is 14 residues. Between the trimmed V and J ends, which lost 3 bases and 5 bases, there was a span of 13 bases. In DNA, the CDR3 is TGTGCCAGCAGTGACCCCACGTGGAGGGAGACCCAGTACTTC. It encodes CASSDPTWRETQYF.

The chain employs TRBV6-5 and TRBJ1-1; D gene ambiguous. With 7 bases removed from V and 5 bases from J, the gap between germline ends came to 14 bases. Germline V CDR1 and CDR2: MNHEY, SVGAGI. The CDR3 runs 13 residues. The DNA for the CDR3 is TGTGCCAGCACCACTACCCTCGAGACTGAAGCTTTCTTT. It is translated as CASTTTLETEAFF.

J is TRBJ1-2 and V is TRBV9; D might be TRBD1 (6 bases). CDR1 is SGDLS, CDR2 YYNGEE, per germline. This CDR3 is 18 amino acids long. V lost 1 base to trimming and J lost 6 bases, with 25 bases between them. The CDR3 loop is CASSVSSPGGVGYNGYTF. The DNA for the CDR3 is TGTGCCAGCAGCGTATCCTCTCCGGGGGGCGTAGGGTATAATGGCTACACCTTC.

The gene calls are TRBV5-6 and TRBJ1-4, with 7 bases that match TRBD1. Per the germline V gene, CDR1 is SGHDT and CDR2 is YYEEEE. The V and J ends lost 4 bases and 4 bases, in that order; junction bases with no gene match: 10. This CDR3 contains 16 residues. The CDR3 DNA is TGTGCCAGCAGCCAAGATAGACAGGGACGTAATGAAAAACTGTTTTTT. It encodes CASSQDRQGRNEKLFF.

In nucleotides, the CDR3 is TGTGCCAGCAACCCGTATGATTTGAGCACTGAAGCTTTCTTT. It specifies CASNPYDLSTEAFF. The chain couples TRBV2 to TRBJ1-1; D ambiguous. The germline gives CDR1 SNHLY, CDR2 FYNNEI. The CDR3 contains 14 residues. V was shortened by 7 bases and J by 4 bases, with 16 bases between the two germline ends.

The gene calls are TRBV19 and TRBJ2-3; TRBD1 is a possible D gene (6 bases). Germline CDR1 reads LNHDA; CDR2 reads SQIVND (reference sequence). Trimming shortened V by 8 bases and J by 3 bases, and 18 bases separated the two germline ends. This CDR3 has 15 residues. The CDR3 DNA reads TGTGCCAGTGCCCTCAGGACAGTGAAGACAGATACGCAGTATTTT. It is translated as CASALRTVKTDTQYF.

This clone was counted between two and nine times. The J gene is TRBJ1-3, the V gene TRBV6-5; D is possibly TRBD1 (6 bases). This CDR3 is built from 13 residues. V shed 7 bases and J shed 4 bases, with 11 bases lying between them. Germline CDR1 MNHEY, CDR2 SVGAGI. The CDR3 region is CASTGVGGNTIYF. DNA for the CDR3: TGTGCCAGCACAGGGGTTGGGGGAAACACCATATATTTT.

This clone was seen just once. CDR3 sequence (DNA): TGTGCCAGCAGCTTAGGTGGCACCTACACTGAAGCTTTCTTT. It codes for CASSLGGTYTEAFF. The gene calls are TRBV7-9 and TRBJ1-1; D is undetermined. The V gene lost 1 base and the J gene lost 3 bases, with 9 bases spanning the gap. This CDR3 is 14 amino acids long. In germline, CDR1 is SEHNR, CDR2 FQNEAQ (reference sequence).

This chain links TRBV7-9 with TRBJ1-2; D is undetermined. The CDR3 runs to 15 residues. Looked up from germline, CDR1 is SEHNR and CDR2 is FQNEAQ (reference sequence). V lost 1 base, J lost 4 bases, and 13 bases lay in between. DNA for the CDR3: TGTGCCAGCAGCTTAGTGATTGGCCCATCCTATGGCTACACCTTC. It encodes CASSLVIGPSYGYTF.

This chain joins TRBV6-6 and TRBJ1-6; no clear D gene. CDR1 is MNHNY, CDR2 SVGAGI, per germline (reference sequence). The length of the CDR3 is 14 residues. With 3 bases removed from V and 4 bases from J, the gap between germline ends came to 7 bases. CDR3 sequence reads: CASSYGQYNSPLHF. The CDR3 DNA follows: TGTGCCAGCAGTTATGGCCAATATAATTCACCCCTCCACTTT.

This chain joins TRBV7-9 and TRBJ1-4, with D possibly being TRBD1 (6 bases). Germline assignment: CDR1 SEHNR and CDR2 FQNEAQ (reference sequence). Between the trimmed V and J ends, which lost 4 bases and 1 base, there was a span of 19 bases. CDR3 length: 18 residues. DNA for the CDR3: TGTGCCAGCAGCTCAGCCAGAACCCACAGGGTAACTAATGAAAAACTGTTTTTT. Its translation is CASSSARTHRVTNEKLFF.

The V call is TRBV5-1, the J call TRBJ2-1; the D gene is possibly TRBD2 (6 bases). CDR1 is SGHRS and CDR2 is YFSETQ in the germline V gene. V was cut by 0 bases and J by 6 bases, with 10 bases left in between. This CDR3 has 14 residues. CDR3 protein: CASSLGLVSNEQFF. The CDR3 bases are TGCGCCAGCAGCTTGGGACTAGTTAGCAATGAGCAGTTCTTC.

The rearrangement joins TRBV5-1 to TRBJ1-6, with D perhaps matching TRBD1 (6 bases). This CDR3 has 15 amino acids. Trimming stripped 2 bases from V and 10 bases from J, with 16 bases between. Germline V gives CDR1 SGHRS, CDR2 YFSETQ. The CDR3: CASSFTGIVESPLHF. The CDR3 region has the DNA TGCGCCAGCAGCTTTACAGGGATTGTGGAATCACCCCTCCACTTT.

The chain recombines TRBV14 with TRBJ2-7; weak D call: TRBD1 (7 bases). This CDR3 is 14 amino acids long. V was pared by 4 bases and J by 2 bases, with 12 bases between. The germline gives CDR1 SGHDN, CDR2 FVKESK. The CDR3 bases are TGTGCCAGCAGCCCAGGGGGGTTCCCCTACGAGCAGTACTTC. Amino acids: CASSPGGFPYEQYF.

This chain links TRBV7-9 with TRBJ1-3, with D possibly matching TRBD1 (6 bases). This CDR3 has 13 residues. V was pared by 1 base and J by 7 bases, with 8 bases between. CDR1 SEHNR and CDR2 FQNEAQ come from the germline V gene (reference sequence). Here the CDR3 DNA reads TGTGCCAGCAGCTTAGACAGGGCGAACACCATATATTTT. Encoded protein: CASSLDRANTIYF.